The clone carrying this TCR beta chain was found a few times. Authors' analysis steps: How many nucleated cells were present was estimated from reference gene primer amplification. Data came from immunoSEQ multiplex PCR; TCRdb stores just in-frame clones and leaves some out. That table furnishes V, J and clone size, whereas the DNA furnished D and trimming. Here the sample spans 210,000 or so clones, around 84% being singletons. These data are taken from a study of blood T cell repertoires in COVID-19. Looking at the study overall: Samples representing acute and convalescent COVID-19 were sourced from the United States, Italy and Spain. The analysed material was cDNA or gDNA that came from T cells, B-cell-depleted T cells, or PBMCs.

The CDR3 length is 14 residues. Trimming shortened V by 6 bases and J by 7 bases, and 13 bases separated the two germline ends. From germline, CDR1 is LNHDA and CDR2 SQIVND (reference sequence). The sequencing input was peripheral blood. The chain couples TRBV19 to TRBJ1-6; no clear D. The TCR comes from a woman aged 80 or older with active or convalescent COVID-19. CDR3 amino acids: CASRTGLENSPLHF. The CDR3 region has the DNA TGTGCCAGTAGGACCGGACTGGAGAATTCACCCCTCCACTTT.